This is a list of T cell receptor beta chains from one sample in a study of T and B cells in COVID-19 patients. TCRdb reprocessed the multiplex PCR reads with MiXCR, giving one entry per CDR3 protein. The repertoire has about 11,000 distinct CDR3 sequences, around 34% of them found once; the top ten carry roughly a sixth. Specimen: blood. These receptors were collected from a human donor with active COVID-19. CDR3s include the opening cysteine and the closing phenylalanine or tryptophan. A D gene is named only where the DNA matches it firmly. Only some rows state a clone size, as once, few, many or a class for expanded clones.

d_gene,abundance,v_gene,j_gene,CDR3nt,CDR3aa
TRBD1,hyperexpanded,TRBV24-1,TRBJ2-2,TGTGCCACCAGTGATCCCGGGACAGGGACCACCGGGGAGCTGTTTTTT,CATSDPGTGTTGELFF
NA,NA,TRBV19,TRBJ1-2,TGTGCCAGTAGTATTTCCGGCAGTTCGTCGGTCTACACCTTC,CASSISGSSSVYTF
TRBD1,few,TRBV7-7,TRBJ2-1,TGTGCCAGCAGCCAATCCGGGACAGCGTACAATGAGCAGTTCTTC,CASSQSGTAYNEQFF
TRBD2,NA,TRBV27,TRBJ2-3,TGTGCCAGCATGGGGACTAGCGGGGGGGCCGCAGATACGCAGTATTTT,CASMGTSGGAADTQYF
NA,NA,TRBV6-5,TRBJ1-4,TGTGCCAGCAGTTTCCCTTCCCCATTGACTAATGAAAAACTGTTTTTT,CASSFPSPLTNEKLFF
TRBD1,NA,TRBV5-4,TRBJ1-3,TGTGCCAGCAGCCCAGGACAGGGGCGCTCTGGAAACACCATATATTTT,CASSPGQGRSGNTIYF
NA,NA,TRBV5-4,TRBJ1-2,TGTGCCAGCAGCCAAGAGACGGTTAACTATGGCTACACCTTC,CASSQETVNYGYTF
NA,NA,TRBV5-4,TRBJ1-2,TGTGCCAGCAGCCAAGCAGATTATGGCTACACCTTC,CASSQADYGYTF
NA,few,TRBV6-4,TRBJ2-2,TGTGCCAGCAGTGACGTCTCAACCGGGGAGCTGTTTTTT,CASSDVSTGELFF
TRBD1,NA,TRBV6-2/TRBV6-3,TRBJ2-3,TGTGCCAGCCTAATGACAGGGGTCTACACAGATACGCAGTATTTT,CASLMTGVYTDTQYF
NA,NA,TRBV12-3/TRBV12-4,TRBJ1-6,TGTGCCAGCAGTTTCCCTCTCAGGGATTCACCCCTCCACTTT,CASSFPLRDSPLHF
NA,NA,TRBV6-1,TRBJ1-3,TGTGCCAGCACGCCGAAGGGGGGAACCGGAAACACCATATATTTT,CASTPKGGTGNTIYF
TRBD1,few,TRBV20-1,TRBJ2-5,TGCAGTGCTAGAGATCCCTTCGGACAGGGCGTTGTGGAGACCCAGTACTTC,CSARDPFGQGVVETQYF
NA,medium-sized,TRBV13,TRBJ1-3,TGTGCCAGCAGCTTAGAAGGGGATGGAAACACCATATATTTT,CASSLEGDGNTIYF
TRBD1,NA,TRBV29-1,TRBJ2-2,TGCAGCGTGGGACAGGGGGCGAACACCGGGGAGCTGTTTTTT,CSVGQGANTGELFF
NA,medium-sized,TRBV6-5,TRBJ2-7,TGTGCCAGTTCGCGGGACGGATCCTACGAGCAGTACTTC,CASSRDGSYEQYF
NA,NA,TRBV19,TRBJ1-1,TGTGCCAGTAGTATCGGCCTCCTCCCAGGTCGCACTGAAGCTTTCTTT,CASSIGLLPGRTEAFF
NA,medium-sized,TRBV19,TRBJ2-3,TGTGCCAGTACGGGAGCTAGTCGACGGGGCACAGATACGCAGTATTTT,CASTGASRRGTDTQYF
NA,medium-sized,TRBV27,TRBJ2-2,TGTGCCAGCAGTTCCTTAGCGGACCCGGAGCTGTTTTTT,CASSSLADPELFF
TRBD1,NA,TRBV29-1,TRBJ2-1,TGCAGCGTTGGGGACAGGGGGGCAAATGAGCAGTTCTTC,CSVGDRGANEQFF
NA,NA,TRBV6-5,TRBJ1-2,TGTGCCAGCAGTCTAGGGGTAGCGCGGGGCTACACCTTC,CASSLGVARGYTF
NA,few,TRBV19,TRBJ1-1,TGTGCCAGTAGTATCGGGGGACTGGGGATGAACACTGAAGCTTTCTTT,CASSIGGLGMNTEAFF
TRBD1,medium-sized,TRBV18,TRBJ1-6,TGTGCCAGCTCACCAGGGACAGGGTACCATTCACCCCTCCACTTT,CASSPGTGYHSPLHF
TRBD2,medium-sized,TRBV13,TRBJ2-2,TGTGCCAGCAGCAGATCTAGCGGGGGGGCAAGCACCGGGGAGCTGTTTTTT,CASSRSSGGASTGELFF
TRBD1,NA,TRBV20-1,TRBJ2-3,TGCAGTGCTAGAGATTGGACAGGAGGTTATACAACTAGCACAGATACGCAGTATTTT,CSARDWTGGYTTSTDTQYF
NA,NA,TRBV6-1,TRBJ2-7,TGTGCCAGCAGTGATGAACGGAATGGCTTTGGAGAGCAGTACTTC,CASSDERNGFGEQYF
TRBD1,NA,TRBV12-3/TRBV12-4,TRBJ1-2,TGTGCCAGCAGCCCAGACAGGGGGAATGGCTACACCTTC,CASSPDRGNGYTF
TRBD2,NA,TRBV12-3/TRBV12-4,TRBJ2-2,TGTGCCAGCAGCCCCGGGGGGGCCAACGGCGGGGAGCTGTTTTTT,CASSPGGANGGELFF
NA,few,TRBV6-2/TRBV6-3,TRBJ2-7,TGTGCCAGCAGTTATAGGAGCTCCTACGAGCAGTACTTC,CASSYRSSYEQYF
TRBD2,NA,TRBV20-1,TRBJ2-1,TGCAGTGCAGAAGCCGCGGGACTAGCGGACAATGAGCAGTTCTTC,CSAEAAGLADNEQFF
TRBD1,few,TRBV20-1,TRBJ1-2,TGCAGTGCTCCCCGGACAGGAACATATGGCTACACCTTC,CSAPRTGTYGYTF
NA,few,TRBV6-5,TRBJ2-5,TGTGCCAGCAGCAGGACAGTCCAAGAGACCCAGTACTTC,CASSRTVQETQYF
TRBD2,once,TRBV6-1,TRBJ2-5,TGTGCCAGCAGGCAAGACGGAGCGGGGGGGCTGGGGACCCAGTACTTC,CASRQDGAGGLGTQYF
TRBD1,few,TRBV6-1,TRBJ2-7,TGTGCCAGCAGTGGAGGGACAGGGGTTGGTGGCGAGCAGTACTTC,CASSGGTGVGGEQYF
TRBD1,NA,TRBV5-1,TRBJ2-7,TGCGCCAGCTCGAGACAGGGAAGCGAGCAGTACTTC,CASSRQGSEQYF
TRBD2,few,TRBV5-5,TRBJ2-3,TGTGCCAGCAGCTCTGCCAGCGGGGTACGCACAGATACGCAGTATTTT,CASSSASGVRTDTQYF
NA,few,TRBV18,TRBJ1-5,TGTGCCAGCTCACCATATAGCAATCAGCCCCAGCATTTT,CASSPYSNQPQHF
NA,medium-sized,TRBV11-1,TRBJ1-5,TGTGCCAGCAGCTTATCGGGCCAGAGCAATCAGCCCCAGCATTTT,CASSLSGQSNQPQHF
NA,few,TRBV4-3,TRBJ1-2,TGCGCCAGCAGCCAGTCTGCAGGGGACAACTATGGCTACACCTTC,CASSQSAGDNYGYTF
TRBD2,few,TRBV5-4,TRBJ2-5,TGTGCCAGCACTATTAGCGGGGGGGGTCTAGAGACCCAGTACTTC,CASTISGGGLETQYF
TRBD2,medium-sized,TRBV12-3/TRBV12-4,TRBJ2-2,TGTGCCAGCAGAAGACTAGCGGGGACGAACACCGGGGAGCTGTTTTTT,CASRRLAGTNTGELFF
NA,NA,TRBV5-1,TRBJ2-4,TGCGCCAGCAGCGGCAACGGGGGTGCCAAAAACATTCAGTACTTC,CASSGNGGAKNIQYF
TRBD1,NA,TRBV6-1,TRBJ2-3,TGTGCCAGCAGAAAAAGGACAGGGGGTTCCCTCGCGGGGGCCATCACAGATACGCAGTATTTT,CASRKRTGGSLAGAITDTQYF
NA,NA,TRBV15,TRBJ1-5,TGTGCCACCAGCCCCCGCGTGGGGGTCGGTCAGCCCCAGCATTTT,CATSPRVGVGQPQHF
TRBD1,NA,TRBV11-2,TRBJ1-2,TGTGCCAGCAGCTTACAGGGGGCAGATGGCTACACCTTC,CASSLQGADGYTF
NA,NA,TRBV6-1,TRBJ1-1,TGTGCCAGCAGGTCAACGGCTCTGAACACTGAAGCTTTCTTT,CASRSTALNTEAFF
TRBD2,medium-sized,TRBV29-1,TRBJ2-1,TGCAGCGTTGATTTCGGGGGGGCCAATGAGCAGTTCTTC,CSVDFGGANEQFF
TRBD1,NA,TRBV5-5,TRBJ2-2,TGTGCCAGCAGCCCCACAGGGGGAGTATCCGGGGAGCTGTTTTTT,CASSPTGGVSGELFF
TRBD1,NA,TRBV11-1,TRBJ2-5,TGTGCCAGCAGATTCCGGACAGGCCGCCCCATGGCCCAGTACTTC,CASRFRTGRPMAQYF
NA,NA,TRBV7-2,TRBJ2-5,TGTGCCAGCAGCTTTCAGGGGGGCCAAGAGACCCAGTACTTC,CASSFQGGQETQYF
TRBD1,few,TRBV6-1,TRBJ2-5,TGTGCCAGCAATTACCGGGACAGGAGGTTCGAAGAGACCCAGTACTTC,CASNYRDRRFEETQYF
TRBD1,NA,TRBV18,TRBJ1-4,TGTGCCAGCTCACCTCAGGGGGCAACTAATGAAAAACTGTTTTTT,CASSPQGATNEKLFF
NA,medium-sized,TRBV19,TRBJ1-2,TGTGCCAGTAGTATGCCGGGGTCTAACTATGGCTACACCTTC,CASSMPGSNYGYTF
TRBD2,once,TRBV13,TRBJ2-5,TGTGCCAGCAGCTTAGCGGGGGGGAGAAAGACCCAGTACTTC,CASSLAGGRKTQYF
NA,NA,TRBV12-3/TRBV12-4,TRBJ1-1,TGTGCCAGCAGTACAAGACAGGTGGGCACTGAAGCTTTCTTT,CASSTRQVGTEAFF
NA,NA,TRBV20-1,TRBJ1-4,TGCAGTGCTAAGGGGACTGTTGTCGGGAAACTGTTTTTT,CSAKGTVVGKLFF
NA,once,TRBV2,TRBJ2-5,TGTGCCAGCAGAGGGTATGGGGAGACCCAGTACTTC,CASRGYGETQYF
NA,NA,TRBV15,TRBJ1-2,TGTGCCACCAGCATGGGACTCTCCCTAAGCAACTATGGCTACACCTTC,CATSMGLSLSNYGYTF
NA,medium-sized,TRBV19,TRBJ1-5,TGTGCCAGTAGGGGTGGAGTTAGCAATCAGCCCCAGCATTTT,CASRGGVSNQPQHF
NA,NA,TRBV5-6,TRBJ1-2,TGTGCCAGCAGCTTAGAGGGCGGCTGGGGCTACACCTTC,CASSLEGGWGYTF